In this sample, the clone carrying this T cell receptor beta chain turned up once. Germline V gene sequence: CDR1 KGHSY, CDR2 FQNENV. CDR3 length equals 16 residues. V lost 3 bases and J lost 1, with 13 bases in between. The source of the sample is a study of blood T cells in healthy people across ages. Through a sample-barcoded 5' primer and a J-beta primer mix, a second PCR was run for roughly 7 to 11 cycles. TCRdb ran MiXCR on the 5' RACE reads and lists one entry per CDR3 protein. Seen here are 1.5 million to 2 million distinct CDR3 sequences, approximately 40% observed once, and the top ten hold 23%. Total RNA was isolated from each sample in quantities of at least 5.5 micrograms.

The chain combines TRBV16 with TRBJ1-5, with a weak D call TRBD1 (5 bases). The sequencing sample was made of blood. The source of this sequence is a human donor in good health. The CDR3 loop is CASSHAGSLSNQPQHF. The DNA of the CDR3 is TGTGCCAGCAGCCATGCAGGGAGTTTGAGCAATCAGCCCCAGCATTTT.